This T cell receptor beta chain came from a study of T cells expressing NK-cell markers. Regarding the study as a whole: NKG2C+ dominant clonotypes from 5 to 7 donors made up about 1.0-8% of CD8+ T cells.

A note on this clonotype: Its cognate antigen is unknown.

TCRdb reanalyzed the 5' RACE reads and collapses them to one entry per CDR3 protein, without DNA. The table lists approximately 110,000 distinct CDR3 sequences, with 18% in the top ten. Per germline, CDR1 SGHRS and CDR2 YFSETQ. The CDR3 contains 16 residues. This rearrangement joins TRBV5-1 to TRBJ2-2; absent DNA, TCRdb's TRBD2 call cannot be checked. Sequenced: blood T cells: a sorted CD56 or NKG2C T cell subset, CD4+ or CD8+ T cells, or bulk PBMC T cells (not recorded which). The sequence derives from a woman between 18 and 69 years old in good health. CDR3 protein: CASSFWTSNLGGELFF.